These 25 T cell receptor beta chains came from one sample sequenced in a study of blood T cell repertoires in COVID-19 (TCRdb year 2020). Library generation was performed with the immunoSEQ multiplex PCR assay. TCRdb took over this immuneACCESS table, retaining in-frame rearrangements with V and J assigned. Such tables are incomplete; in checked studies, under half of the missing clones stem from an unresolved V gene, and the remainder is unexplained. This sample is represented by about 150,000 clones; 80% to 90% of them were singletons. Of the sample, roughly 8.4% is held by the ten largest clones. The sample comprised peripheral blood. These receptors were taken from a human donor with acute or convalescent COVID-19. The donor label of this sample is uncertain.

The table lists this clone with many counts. CDR3 in DNA: TGTGCCAGCAGTTACTCGAACGTGCTAAGCGGAGATACGCAGTATTTT. This encodes CASSYSNVLSGDTQYF. The chain employs TRBV6-5 and TRBJ2-3, with D maybe TRBD2 (5 bases). There are 16 residues in the CDR3. Germline V gene data show CDR1 as MNHEY and CDR2 as SVGAGI. The V and J ends lost 0 bases and 5 bases respectively, with 15 bases between them.

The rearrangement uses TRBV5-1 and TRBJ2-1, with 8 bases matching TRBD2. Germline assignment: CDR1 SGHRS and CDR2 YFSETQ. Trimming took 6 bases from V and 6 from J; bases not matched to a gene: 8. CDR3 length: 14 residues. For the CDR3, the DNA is TGCGCCAGCAAAGGATTAAGCGGGGGCAATGAGCAGTTCTTC. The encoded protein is CASKGLSGGNEQFF.

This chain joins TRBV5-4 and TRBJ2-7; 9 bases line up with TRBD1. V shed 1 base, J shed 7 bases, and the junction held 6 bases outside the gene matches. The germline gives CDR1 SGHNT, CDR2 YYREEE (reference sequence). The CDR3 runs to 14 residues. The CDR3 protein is CASSLMGQGEEQYF. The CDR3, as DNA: TGTGCCAGCAGCTTGATGGGACAGGGAGAAGAGCAGTACTTC.

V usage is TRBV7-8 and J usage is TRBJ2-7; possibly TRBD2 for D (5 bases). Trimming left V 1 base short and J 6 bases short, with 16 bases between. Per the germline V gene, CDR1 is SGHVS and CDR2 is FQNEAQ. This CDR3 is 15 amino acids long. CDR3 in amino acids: CASSLEPVRGGEQYF. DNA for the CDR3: TGTGCCAGCAGCTTAGAACCGGTGCGAGGAGGCGAGCAGTACTTC.

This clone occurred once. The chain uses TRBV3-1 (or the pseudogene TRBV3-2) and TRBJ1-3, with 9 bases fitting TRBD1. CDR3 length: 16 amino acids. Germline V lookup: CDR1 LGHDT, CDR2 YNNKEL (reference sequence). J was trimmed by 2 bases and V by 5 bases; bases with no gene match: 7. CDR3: CASSTGGRRAGNTIYF. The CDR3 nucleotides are TGTGCCAGCAGCACAGGGGGCAGGAGAGCTGGAAACACCATATATTTT.

The CDR3 loop is CASSEVAYYGYTF. The DNA of the CDR3 is TGTGCCAGCAGCGAGGTCGCTTACTATGGCTACACCTTC. V usage is TRBV5-4 and J usage is TRBJ1-2; no definite D call. The CDR3 runs 13 residues. Germline loops: CDR1 SGHNT, CDR2 YYREEE (reference sequence). V was trimmed by 4 bases and J by 3 bases, leaving 10 bases between them.

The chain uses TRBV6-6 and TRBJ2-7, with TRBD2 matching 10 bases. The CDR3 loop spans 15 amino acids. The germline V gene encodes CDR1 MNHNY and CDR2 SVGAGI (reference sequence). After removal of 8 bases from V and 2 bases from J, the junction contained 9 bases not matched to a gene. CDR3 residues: CASRSLSGGAYEQYF. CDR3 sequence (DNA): TGTGCCAGCCGTAGTTTAAGCGGGGGGGCCTACGAGCAGTACTTC.

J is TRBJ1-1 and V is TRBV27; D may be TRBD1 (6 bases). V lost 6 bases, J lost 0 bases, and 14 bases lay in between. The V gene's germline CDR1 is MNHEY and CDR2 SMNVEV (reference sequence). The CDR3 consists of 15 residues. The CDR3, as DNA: TGTGCCAGCAGGAGGACAGCTACTTTGAACACTGAAGCTTTCTTT. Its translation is CASRRTATLNTEAFF.

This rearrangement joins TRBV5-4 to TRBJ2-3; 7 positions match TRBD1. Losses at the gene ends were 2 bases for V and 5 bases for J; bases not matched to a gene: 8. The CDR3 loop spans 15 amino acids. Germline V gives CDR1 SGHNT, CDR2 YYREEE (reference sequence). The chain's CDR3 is CASSLTRGSLDTQYF. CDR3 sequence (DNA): TGTGCCAGCAGCTTAACCAGGGGGTCCTTAGATACGCAGTATTTT.

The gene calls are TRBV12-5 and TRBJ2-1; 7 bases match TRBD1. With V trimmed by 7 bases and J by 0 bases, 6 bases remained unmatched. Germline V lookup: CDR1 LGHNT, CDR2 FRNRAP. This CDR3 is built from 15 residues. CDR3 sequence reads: CASALGQSSYNEQFF. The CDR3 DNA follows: TGTGCTAGTGCCTTGGGACAGAGCTCCTACAATGAGCAGTTCTTC.

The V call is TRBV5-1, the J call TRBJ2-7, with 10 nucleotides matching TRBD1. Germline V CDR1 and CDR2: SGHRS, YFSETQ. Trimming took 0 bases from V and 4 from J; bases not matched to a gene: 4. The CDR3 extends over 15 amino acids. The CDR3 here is CASSLVTGGSYEQYF. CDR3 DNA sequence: TGCGCCAGCAGCTTGGTGACAGGGGGCTCTTACGAGCAGTACTTC. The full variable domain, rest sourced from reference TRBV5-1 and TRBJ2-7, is KAGVTQTPRYLIKTRGQQVTLSCSPISGHRSVSWYQQTPGQGLQFLFEYFSETQRNKGNFPGRFSGRQFSNSRSEMNVSTLELGDSALYLCASSLVTGGSYEQYFGPGTRLTVT.

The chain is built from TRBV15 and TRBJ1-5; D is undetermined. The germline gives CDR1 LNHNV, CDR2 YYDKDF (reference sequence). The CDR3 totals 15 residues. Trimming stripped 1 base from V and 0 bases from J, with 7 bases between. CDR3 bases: TGTGCCACCAGCAGAGGCGGCTATAGCAATCAGCCCCAGCATTTT. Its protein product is CATSRGGYSNQPQHF.

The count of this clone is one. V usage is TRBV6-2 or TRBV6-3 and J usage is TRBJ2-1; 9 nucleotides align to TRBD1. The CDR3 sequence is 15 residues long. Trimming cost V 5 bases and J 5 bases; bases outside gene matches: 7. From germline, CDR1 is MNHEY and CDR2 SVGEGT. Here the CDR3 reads CASSPDRGIDNEQFF. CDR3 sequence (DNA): TGTGCCAGCAGTCCGGACAGGGGAATTGACAATGAGCAGTTCTTC.

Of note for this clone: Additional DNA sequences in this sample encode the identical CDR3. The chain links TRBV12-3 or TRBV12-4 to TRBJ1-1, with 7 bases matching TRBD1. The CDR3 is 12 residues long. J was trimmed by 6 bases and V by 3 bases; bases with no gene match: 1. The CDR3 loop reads CASSFGTAEAFF. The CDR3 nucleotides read TGTGCCAGCAGTTTTGGGACAGCTGAAGCTTTCTTT.

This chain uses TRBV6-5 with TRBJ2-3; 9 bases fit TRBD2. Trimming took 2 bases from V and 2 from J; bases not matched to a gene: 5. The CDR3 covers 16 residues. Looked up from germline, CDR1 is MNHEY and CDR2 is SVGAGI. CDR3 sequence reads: CASSYTASGATDTQYF. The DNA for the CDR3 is TGTGCCAGCAGTTACACGGCTAGCGGGGCCACAGATACGCAGTATTTT.

CDR3 DNA sequence: TGTGCCAGCAGCTTAGGGACAGGGGACTCCAAAAACATTCAGTACTTC. Protein sequence: CASSLGTGDSKNIQYF. The V gene is TRBV7-9, the J gene TRBJ2-4, with 9 bases fitting TRBD1. Trimming took 1 base from V and 2 from J; bases not matched to a gene: 3. Per germline, CDR1 SEHNR and CDR2 FQNEAQ (reference sequence). This CDR3 comprises 16 residues.

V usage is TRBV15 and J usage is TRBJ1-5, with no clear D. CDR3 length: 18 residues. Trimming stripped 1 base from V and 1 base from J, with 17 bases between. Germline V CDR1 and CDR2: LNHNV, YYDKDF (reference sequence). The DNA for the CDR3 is TGTGCCACCAGCAGAGTTGAACAGCCCATAATGAGCAATCAGCCCCAGCATTTT. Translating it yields CATSRVEQPIMSNQPQHF.

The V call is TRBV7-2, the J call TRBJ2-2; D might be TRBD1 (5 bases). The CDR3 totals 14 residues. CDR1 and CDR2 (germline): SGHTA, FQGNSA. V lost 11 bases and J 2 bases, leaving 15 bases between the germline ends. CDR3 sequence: CASRADRNTGELFF. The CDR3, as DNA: TGTGCCTCCAGGGCAGACAGAAACACCGGGGAGCTGTTTTTT.

CDR3 sequence reads: CASKQGVKETQYF. CDR3 bases: TGTGCCAGCAAACAGGGGGTTAAAGAGACCCAGTACTTC. The chain couples TRBV25-1 to TRBJ2-5; 8 nucleotides match TRBD1. Germline-derived CDR1 and CDR2 are MGHDK and SYGVNS. The CDR3 has 13 residues. V was pared by 7 bases and J by 3 bases, with 4 bases of the junction left unmatched.

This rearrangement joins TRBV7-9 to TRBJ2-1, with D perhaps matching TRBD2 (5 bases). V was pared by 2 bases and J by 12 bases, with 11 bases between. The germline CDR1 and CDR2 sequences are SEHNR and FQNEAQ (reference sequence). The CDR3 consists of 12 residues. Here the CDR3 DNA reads TGTGCCAGCAGCTTAAGCTCTGAGGGGCAGTTCTTC. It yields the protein CASSLSSEGQFF. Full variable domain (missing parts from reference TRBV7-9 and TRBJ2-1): DTGVSQNPRHKITKRGQNVTFRCDPISEHNRLYWYRQTLGQGPEFLTYFQNEAQLEKSRLLSDRFSAERPKGSFSTLEIQRTEQGDSAMYLCASSLSSEGQFFGPGTRLTVL.

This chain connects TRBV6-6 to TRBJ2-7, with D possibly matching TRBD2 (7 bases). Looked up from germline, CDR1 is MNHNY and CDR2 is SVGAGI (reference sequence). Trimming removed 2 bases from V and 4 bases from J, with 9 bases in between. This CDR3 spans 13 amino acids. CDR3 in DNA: TGTGCCAGCAGTTACAGGGGGGGATACGAGCAGTACGTC. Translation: CASSYRGGYEQYV.

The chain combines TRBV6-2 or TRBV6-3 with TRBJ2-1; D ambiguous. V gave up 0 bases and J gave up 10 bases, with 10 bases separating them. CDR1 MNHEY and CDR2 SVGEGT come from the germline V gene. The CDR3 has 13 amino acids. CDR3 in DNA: TGTGCCAGCAGTTACTCCCCCTCCGGGGAGCAGTTCTTC. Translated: CASSYSPSGEQFF.

CDR3: CASSKEPRVFKAEKLFF. The CDR3 nucleotides are TGTGCCAGCAGCAAAGAGCCGCGGGTCTTTAAGGCAGAAAAACTGTTTTTT. The chain carries TRBV21-1 and TRBJ1-4. TRBV21-1 is reported as a pseudogene. The CDR3 is 17 amino acids.

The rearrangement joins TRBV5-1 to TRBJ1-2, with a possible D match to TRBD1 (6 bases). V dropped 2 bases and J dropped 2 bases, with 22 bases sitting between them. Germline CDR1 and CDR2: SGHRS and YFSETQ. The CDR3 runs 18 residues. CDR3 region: CASSLPGHSSRGNYGYTF. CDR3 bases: TGCGCCAGCAGCTTACCGGGACACTCGTCGAGGGGGAACTATGGCTACACCTTC. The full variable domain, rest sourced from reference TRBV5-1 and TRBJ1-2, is KAGVTQTPRYLIKTRGQQVTLSCSPISGHRSVSWYQQTPGQGLQFLFEYFSETQRNKGNFPGRFSGRQFSNSRSEMNVSTLELGDSALYLCASSLPGHSSRGNYGYTFGSGTRLTVV.

CDR3 nucleotides: TGCAGCGTTGAAGATGGGGCAGTTAACTATGGCTACACCTTC. It translates to CSVEDGAVNYGYTF. The chain is built from TRBV29-1 and TRBJ1-2, with D tentatively TRBD1 (5 bases). CDR1 and CDR2 from the germline V gene are SQVTM and ANQGSEA. CDR3 size: 14 residues. V lost 0 bases, J lost 1 base, and 9 bases lay in between.